Included here is one TCR beta chain sequence, with context. Its antigen is still unknown. The data belong to a study of persistence of HIV-infected CD4 T cells. The wider study: Donors were ART-treated; their CMV- and Gag-responding CD4+ T cells were isolated.

Germline values: CDR1 SGHRS, CDR2 YFSETQ. This CDR3 contains 14 residues. J was trimmed by 1 base and V by 4 bases; bases with no gene match: 1. Findings and caveats of the study: Compared with CD3/CD28-stimulated cells, CMV- and Gag-responding cells showed lower TCRbeta richness.

Stimulation used approximately 9.6 ug/mL lysate from CMV-infected fibroblasts. Memory cells lacking CD40L and CD69 with high CD45RO were sorted. For approximately 17 hours, CD8-depleted PBMCs received anti-CD28/CD49d costimulation, a CD40-blocking antibody and enfuvirtide. The immunoSEQ assay was version 4, run in survey mode. Template was genomic DNA at about 9.3 ng/uL, with up to 1 ug used per sample. The table came from immunoSEQ multiplex PCR; TCRdb's copy has only in-frame clones and leaves some out. Of about 40,000 clones in the sample, about 85% are singletons; the top ten hold 1.5% to 2%. The chain is built from TRBV5-1 and TRBJ2-3; 9 bases agree with TRBD2. The TCR originated in an adult man with HIV who was CMV-seropositive. This specimen consisted of CD4+ T cells sorted from PBMCs after roughly 18-hour stimulation, obtained from a patient who received antiretroviral therapy. The CDR3 is CASSVAGGTDTQYF. In DNA form, the CDR3 reads TGCGCCAGCAGCGTAGCGGGGGGCACAGATACGCAGTATTTT.